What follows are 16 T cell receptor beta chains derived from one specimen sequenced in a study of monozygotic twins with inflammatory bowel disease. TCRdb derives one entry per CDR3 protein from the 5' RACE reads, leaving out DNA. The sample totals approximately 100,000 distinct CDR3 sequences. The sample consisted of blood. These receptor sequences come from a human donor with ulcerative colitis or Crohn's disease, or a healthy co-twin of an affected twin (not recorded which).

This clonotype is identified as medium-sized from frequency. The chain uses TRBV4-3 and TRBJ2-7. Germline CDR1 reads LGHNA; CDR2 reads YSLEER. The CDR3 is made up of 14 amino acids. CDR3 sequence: CASSQEVVRYEQYF.

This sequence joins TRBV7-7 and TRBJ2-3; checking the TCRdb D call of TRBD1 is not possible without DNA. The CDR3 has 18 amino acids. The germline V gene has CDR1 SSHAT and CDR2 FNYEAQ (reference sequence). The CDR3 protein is CASSLQYLGQGRIDTQYF.

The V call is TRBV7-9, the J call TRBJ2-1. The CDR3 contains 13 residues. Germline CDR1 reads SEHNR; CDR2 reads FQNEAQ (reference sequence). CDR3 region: CASPGTLDNEQFF.

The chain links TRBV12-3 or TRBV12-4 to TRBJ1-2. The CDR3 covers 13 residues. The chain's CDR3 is CASSFKGNYGYTF.

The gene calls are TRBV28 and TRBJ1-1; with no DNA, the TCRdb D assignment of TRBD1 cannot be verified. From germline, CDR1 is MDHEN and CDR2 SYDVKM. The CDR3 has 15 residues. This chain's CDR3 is CASSPSDRVDTEAFF.

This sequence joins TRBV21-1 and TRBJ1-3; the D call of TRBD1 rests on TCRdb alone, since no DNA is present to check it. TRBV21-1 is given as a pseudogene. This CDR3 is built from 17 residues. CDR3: CASSKRSGQGGGNTIYF.

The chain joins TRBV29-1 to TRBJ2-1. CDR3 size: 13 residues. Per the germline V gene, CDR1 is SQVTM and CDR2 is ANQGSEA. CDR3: CSVEDSTHNEQFF.

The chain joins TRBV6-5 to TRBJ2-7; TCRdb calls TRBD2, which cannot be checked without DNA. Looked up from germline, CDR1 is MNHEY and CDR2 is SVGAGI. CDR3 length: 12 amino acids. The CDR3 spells CASSYPSLVQYF.

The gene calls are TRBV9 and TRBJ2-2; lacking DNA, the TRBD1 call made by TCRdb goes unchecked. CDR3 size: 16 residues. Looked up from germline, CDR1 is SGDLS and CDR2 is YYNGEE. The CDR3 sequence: CASSPRTGGGTGELFF.

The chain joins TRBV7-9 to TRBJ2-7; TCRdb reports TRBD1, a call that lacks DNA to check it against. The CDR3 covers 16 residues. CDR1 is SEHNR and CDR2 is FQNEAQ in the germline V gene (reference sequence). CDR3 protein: CASSNEGGQSGREQYF.

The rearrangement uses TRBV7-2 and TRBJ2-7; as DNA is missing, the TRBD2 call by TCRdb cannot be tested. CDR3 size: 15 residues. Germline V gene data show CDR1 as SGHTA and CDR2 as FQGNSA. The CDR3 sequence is CASSAGLANPYEQYF.

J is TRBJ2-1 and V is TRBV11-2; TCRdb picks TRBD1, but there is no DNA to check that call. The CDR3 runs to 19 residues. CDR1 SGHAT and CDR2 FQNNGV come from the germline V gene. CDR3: CASSLNRRSGREAGNEQFF.

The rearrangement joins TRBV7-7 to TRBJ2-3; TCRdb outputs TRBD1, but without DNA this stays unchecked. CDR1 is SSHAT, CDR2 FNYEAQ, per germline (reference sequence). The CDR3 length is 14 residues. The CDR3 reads CASSLDGKVDTQYF.

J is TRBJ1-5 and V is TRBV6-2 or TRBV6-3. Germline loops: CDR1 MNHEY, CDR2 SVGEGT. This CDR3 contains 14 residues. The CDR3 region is CASSGYSHNQPQHF.

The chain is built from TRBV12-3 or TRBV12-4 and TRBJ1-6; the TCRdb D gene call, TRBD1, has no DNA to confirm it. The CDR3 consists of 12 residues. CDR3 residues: CASSRGNSPLHF.

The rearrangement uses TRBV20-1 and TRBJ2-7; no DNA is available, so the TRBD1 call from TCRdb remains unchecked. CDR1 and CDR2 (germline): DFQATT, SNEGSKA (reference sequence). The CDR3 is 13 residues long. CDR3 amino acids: CSAHIMQGDEQYF.